Listed below are T cell receptor beta chains from one sample, sequenced in a study of graft-versus-host responses after intestinal transplantation. Repertoires were generated with immunoSEQ multiplex PCR, while TCRdb's copy carries only in-frame clones and drops some. The sample contains about 6,800 clones, around 26% of which appear only once. This specimen was alloreactive CD4+ T cells from a mixed lymphocyte reaction culture, taken before intestinal transplant. The receptors stem from a human patient who received an intestinal transplant. Both conserved end residues are part of each CDR3. A D gene is named only where the DNA matches it firmly. Where a row states a size, it is once, few, many or the class of an expanded clone; other rows omit it.

TGTGCCAGCAGCTTAACGGGGACAGGGGGGGTGGTAGCGAATGAGCAGTTCTTC	CASSLTGTGGVVANEQFF	TRBV7-3	-	TRBD1	TRBJ2-1
TGCGCCAGCAGCCAGCCGGACAGGCTTGGCGAGCAGTACTTC	CASSQPDRLGEQYF	TRBV5-1	-	TRBD1	TRBJ2-7
TGTGCCAGCAGTTACCGCGAGGCCCCCTACGAGCAGTACTTC	CASSYREAPYEQYF	TRBV6-5	-	-	TRBJ2-7
TGTGCCAGCAGAGGGATACTGCTACACGTGTTAGACGAGCAGTACTTC	CASRGILLHVLDEQYF	TRBV21-1	few	-	TRBJ2-7
TGTGCCAGCAGGTCCGGGACAGAGGAAAACATTCAGTACTTC	CASRSGTEENIQYF	TRBV28	-	TRBD1	TRBJ2-4
TGTGCCAGCCGGGCTGGAAACACCATATATTTT	CASRAGNTIYF	TRBV11-2	medium-sized	-	TRBJ1-3
TGCAGCGTTGATCAAGGGGTGGGTTTAAATACGCAGTATTTT	CSVDQGVGLNTQYF	TRBV29-1	few	-	TRBJ2-3
TGCGCCAGCAACTTCGCAGGGGTCCGCTACGAGCAGTACTTC	CASNFAGVRYEQYF	TRBV5-4	-	-	TRBJ2-7
TGTGCCAGCACAGCAACATGGGAGATGAATTCACCCCTCCACTTT	CASTATWEMNSPLHF	TRBV7-9	-	-	TRBJ1-6
TGTGCCAGCAGTTATCGTCGGTATAATGAAAAACTGTTTTTT	CASSYRRYNEKLFF	TRBV6-9	once	-	TRBJ1-4
TGCGCCAGCAGCCAAGCGTTGCTAGCGGGAGAGACCCAGTACTTC	CASSQALLAGETQYF	TRBV4-1	-	TRBD2	TRBJ2-5
TGCGCCAGCAGCGGGGGAGGGTACGGCTACACCTTC	CASSGGGYGYTF	TRBV5-1	once	-	TRBJ1-2
TGTGCCATCAGTGACCACAAGAGCACAGATACGCAGTATTTT	CAISDHKSTDTQYF	TRBV10-3	-	-	TRBJ2-3
TGTGCCAGCAGTGAAGGGGGGGATCCACAGCCCCAGCATTTT	CASSEGGDPQPQHF	TRBV2	-	-	TRBJ1-5
TGTGCCAGCAGTCAACTAGCGGGAGGGGCCCAGTACTTC	CASSQLAGGAQYF	TRBV6-1	-	TRBD2	TRBJ2-5
TGTGCCAGCTCCGATAATTCACCCCTCCACTTT	CASSDNSPLHF	TRBV18	few	-	TRBJ1-6
TGTGCCAGCAGTGGGGTTAACTATGGCTACACCTTC	CASSGVNYGYTF	TRBV2	-	-	TRBJ1-2
TGTGCCAGCTCTCCTAGCGGGCCCCAAGAGACCCAGTACTTC	CASSPSGPQETQYF	TRBV18	-	TRBD2	TRBJ2-5
TGTGCCAGCAGCTTCTATGGCTACACCTTC	CASSFYGYTF	TRBV6-5	few	-	TRBJ1-2
TGTGCCACCAGCCGGAGATGGACAGGGAACGAAAACATTCAGTACTTC	CATSRRWTGNENIQYF	TRBV15	few	TRBD1	TRBJ2-4
TGCAGCGTTGGGGTCGGGGGTGACTATGGCTACACCTTC	CSVGVGGDYGYTF	TRBV29-1	few	-	TRBJ1-2
TGTGCCTGGGGGACAGGGGGCGGTTCACCCCTCCACTTT	CAWGTGGGSPLHF	TRBV30	-	TRBD1	TRBJ1-6
TGTGCCATCAGTGAGGGACTCGGCGCCTGGGGGTTCGAGCAGTACTTC	CAISEGLGAWGFEQYF	TRBV10-3	few	-	TRBJ2-7
TGTGCCAGCTCACGTTCTACTAGCGGACCTTACTACGAGCAGTACTTC	CASSRSTSGPYYEQYF	TRBV18	medium-sized	TRBD2	TRBJ2-7
TGTGCCAGCAGCCTAGGGACGGTGAACACTGAAGCTTTCTTT	CASSLGTVNTEAFF	TRBV7-4	-	-	TRBJ1-1
TGCGCCAGCAGCTCGGGACAGGGGCCCTACGAGCAGTACTTC	CASSSGQGPYEQYF	TRBV5-1	-	TRBD1	TRBJ2-7
TGTGCCAGCAGTGAAGAGGGACATTCATATGGCTACACCTTC	CASSEEGHSYGYTF	TRBV2	medium-sized	-	TRBJ1-2
TGTGCCAGCAGTTATATGGGACAGAGCAATCAGCCCCAGCATTTT	CASSYMGQSNQPQHF	TRBV10-3	-	TRBD1	TRBJ1-5
TGTGCCACTCGACGGGTGGGAGGAAACACCATATATTTT	CATRRVGGNTIYF	TRBV27	-	-	TRBJ1-3
TGTGCCAGCAGCCACGGACTTTTTGACTATGGCTACACCTTC	CASSHGLFDYGYTF	TRBV9	-	-	TRBJ1-2
TGTGCCAGCAGTCTCGTCTCTGCGCCCGGGGAGCTGTTTTTT	CASSLVSAPGELFF	TRBV6-6	few	-	TRBJ2-2
TGCGCCAGCAGCGGATTAGCGGGAGAGTACAATGAGCAGTTCTTC	CASSGLAGEYNEQFF	TRBV5-1	once	TRBD2	TRBJ2-1
TGCGCCAGCAGCTTGAGGCCGACAGGAAATTCACCCCTCCACTTT	CASSLRPTGNSPLHF	TRBV5-1	few	-	TRBJ1-6
TGCAGCGTCAGGGGCTCGGGCTACGAGCAGTACTTC	CSVRGSGYEQYF	TRBV29-1	-	-	TRBJ2-7
TGTGCCAGCAGCTTACTGACCCCTTATGGCTACACCTTC	CASSLLTPYGYTF	TRBV11-1	-	-	TRBJ1-2
TGTGCCAGCAGCTTAGCTAGCTCCTACGAGCAGTACTTC	CASSLASSYEQYF	TRBV7-8	-	-	TRBJ2-7
TGTGCCAGTAGTAGAGGGATCATCAATGAGCAGTTCTTC	CASSRGIINEQFF	TRBV19	medium-sized	-	TRBJ2-1
TGTGCCAGCATCGTTTGGGCCCTGAACACTGAAGCTTTCTTT	CASIVWALNTEAFF	TRBV7-9	-	-	TRBJ1-1
TGCGCCAGCAGCCAATCGGCGGGAGGGCCGAGTACCGGGGAGCTGTTTTTT	CASSQSAGGPSTGELFF	TRBV5-1	few	TRBD2	TRBJ2-2
TGTGCCAGCAGCCGGATCGGTCTAGCGGGAACCCCCTACGAGCAGTACTTC	CASSRIGLAGTPYEQYF	TRBV28	-	TRBD2	TRBJ2-7
TGTGCCAGCAGTTTGGGACTAGTCTCCGGAGAGACCCAGTACTTC	CASSLGLVSGETQYF	TRBV28	-	TRBD2	TRBJ2-5
TGTGCCAGCAGCTTGGTAGGGAGCTCCTACAATGAGCAGTTCTTC	CASSLVGSSYNEQFF	TRBV7-9	-	-	TRBJ2-1
TGTGCCAGCTCAATCTCAGGGGCCGCGATCTATGGCTACACCTTC	CASSISGAAIYGYTF	TRBV6-5	few	-	TRBJ1-2
TGTGCCAGCGGCGCAAGGATTAACACTGAAGCTTTCTTT	CASGARINTEAFF	TRBV4-2	few	-	TRBJ1-1
TGTGCCAGTAGTCGTCGGGACAGGGGGGTGAATCAGCCCCAGCATTTT	CASSRRDRGVNQPQHF	TRBV19	-	TRBD1	TRBJ1-5
TGTGCCAGCAGCCAAGGGGCCGGGTTCTTCTATGGCTACACCTTC	CASSQGAGFFYGYTF	TRBV4-2	-	-	TRBJ1-2
TGTGCCAGCAGGCTCGGGGGGACCCAGTACTTC	CASRLGGTQYF	TRBV6-6	-	-	TRBJ2-5
TGCGCCAGCAGTGCCGGGACTAGCGGGAGGAAAACAGATACGCAGTATTTT	CASSAGTSGRKTDTQYF	TRBV10-2	few	TRBD2	TRBJ2-3
TGCGCCAGCAGTGATGTGGGCCCTGGGTACAATGAGCAGTTCTTC	CASSDVGPGYNEQFF	TRBV10-2	medium-sized	-	TRBJ2-1
TGTGCCAGCAGTTTATTGGTCCGCGAGGGGGCCCCTCTTTGGGGCTACACCTTC	CASSLLVREGAPLWGYTF	TRBV27	-	TRBD1	TRBJ1-2
TGCGCCAGTACCGGGACAGCTATTACCGGGGAGCTGTTTTTT	CASTGTAITGELFF	TRBV5-1	once	TRBD1	TRBJ2-2
TGTGCCAGCAGTAGGGCCCGTACCTACGAGCAGTACTTC	CASSRARTYEQYF	TRBV6-5	medium-sized	-	TRBJ2-7
TGTGCCAGTAGTATTGGCAGCGGGAGGATTAGGGATGAGCAGTTCTTC	CASSIGSGRIRDEQFF	TRBV19	-	TRBD2	TRBJ2-1
TGTGCCAGCTCACCGACGACTAGCGGGAGTTTCGATGAGCAGTTCTTC	CASSPTTSGSFDEQFF	TRBV18	few	TRBD2	TRBJ2-1
TGCGCCAGCAGCTCCTGGAGGGGACACCTGACACAAGAGACCCAGTACTTC	CASSSWRGHLTQETQYF	TRBV5-1	few	-	TRBJ2-5
TGTGCCAGCAGGTTCAGGGGGCGAGAGACCCAGTACTTC	CASRFRGRETQYF	TRBV6-5	few	TRBD1	TRBJ2-5
TGTGCCAGCAGCTTAGGACAGGGGAACTATGGCTACACCTTC	CASSLGQGNYGYTF	TRBV7-2	once	TRBD1	TRBJ1-2
TGTGCCAGCAGAGACCAGGGGGAGAAAGCTTTCTTT	CASRDQGEKAFF	TRBV28	-	TRBD1	TRBJ1-1
TGTGCCAGCACCCAGGTCGCTTACGAGCAGTACTTC	CASTQVAYEQYF	TRBV6-6	-	-	TRBJ2-7
TGTGCCAGCAGTTTTTCAGGGGGCGCGTACGAGCAGTACTTC	CASSFSGGAYEQYF	TRBV6-1	-	TRBD1	TRBJ2-7